This is a list of T cell receptor beta chains from one sample in a study of blood T cell repertoires in COVID-19. The method was immunoSEQ multiplex PCR; TCRdb's version includes in-frame clones alone and lacks a portion of them. The sample lists some 73,000 clones; roughly 86% were seen once. The sequenced material came from peripheral blood. The receptors derive from a woman aged 60-75 years with acute or convalescent COVID-19. Both conserved end residues are trimmed from each CDR3. The order of the fields is D gene, V gene, J gene, CDR3 protein. A D gene is named only where the DNA matches it firmly.

-	TRBV6-5	TRBJ1-3	ASTYGNTIY
-	TRBV30	TRBJ2-6	AWNTGLGANVLT
TRBD1	TRBV4-2	TRBJ2-4	ASSQSTGGVQNIQY
TRBD1	TRBV15	TRBJ1-5	ATSRDRGQGPGNQPQH
TRBD2	TRBV5-1	TRBJ2-3	ASTPAGGFTDTQY
TRBD1	TRBV4-2	TRBJ1-5	ASSQGTGTQPQH
-	TRBV5-6	TRBJ1-1	ASSLLQVEAF
TRBD2	TRBV5-1	TRBJ2-3	ASSFLQRGGPPDTQY
-	TRBV28	TRBJ2-6	ASSLAGAQSGANVLT
-	TRBV27	TRBJ2-5	ASSFLGLPGETQY
-	TRBV5-1	TRBJ2-3	ASTLRLQRSTDTQY
TRBD2	TRBV5-1	TRBJ2-3	ASSPTSGDTDTQY
TRBD1	TRBV5-4	TRBJ2-1	ASSRKDRGGSYNEQF
TRBD1	TRBV5-6	TRBJ2-3	ASSLTGVTDTQY
-	TRBV18	TRBJ1-6	ASSQQGGYNSPLH
-	TRBV7-6	TRBJ1-2	ASSLSLGSGYT
TRBD2	TRBV7-3	TRBJ2-7	ASSRLAGNSYEQY
TRBD1	TRBV5-1	TRBJ1-6	ASSLLWTGSNSPLH
TRBD1	TRBV19	TRBJ1-4	ASSTGTANEKLF
-	TRBV25-1	TRBJ2-7	ASSLNPYEQY
TRBD2	TRBV3-1/TRBV3-2	TRBJ2-2	ASSQDGPAGVGELF
-	TRBV2	TRBJ1-1	ASSATKNTEAF
TRBD2	TRBV19	TRBJ2-1	ASSHRGLAGGPNEQF
-	TRBV15	TRBJ1-4	ATSRATGFVEKLF
-	TRBV6-2/TRBV6-3	TRBJ2-7	ASSYPGQVDLYEQY
-	TRBV5-1	TRBJ2-1	ASSGVGGNEQF
TRBD1	TRBV10-3	TRBJ2-3	AIRNDGTGSTDTQY
TRBD1	TRBV5-5	TRBJ1-3	ASSGGQGSGNTIY
TRBD2	TRBV19	TRBJ2-2	ASSIRLAGLNTGELF
TRBD1	TRBV3-1/TRBV3-2	TRBJ2-7	ASSQEPAGGHEQY
-	TRBV4-1	TRBJ2-2	ASSQELTGELF
TRBD2	TRBV6-1	TRBJ2-5	ASSEVRLAGGETQY
-	TRBV27	TRBJ2-5	ASSLQGNRETQY
-	TRBV15	TRBJ1-1	ATSRLREGGTEAF
-	TRBV5-6	TRBJ2-5	ASSLYGARETQY